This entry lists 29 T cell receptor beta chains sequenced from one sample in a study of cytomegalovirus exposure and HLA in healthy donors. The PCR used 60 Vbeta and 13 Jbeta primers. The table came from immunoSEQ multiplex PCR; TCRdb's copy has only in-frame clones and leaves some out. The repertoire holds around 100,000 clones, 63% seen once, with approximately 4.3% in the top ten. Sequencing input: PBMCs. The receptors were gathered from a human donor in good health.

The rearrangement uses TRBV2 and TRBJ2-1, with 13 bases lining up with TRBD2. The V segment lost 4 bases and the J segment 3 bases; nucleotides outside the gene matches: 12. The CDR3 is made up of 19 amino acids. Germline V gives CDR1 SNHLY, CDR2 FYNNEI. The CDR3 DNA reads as TGTGCCAGCAGTGGGCCCGGGACTAGCGGGAAGATGGGCTACAATGAGCAGTTCTTC. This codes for CASSGPGTSGKMGYNEQFF. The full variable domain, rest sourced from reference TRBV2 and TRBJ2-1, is EPEVTQTPSHQVTQMGQEVILRCVPISNHLYFYWYRQILGQKVEFLVSFYNNEISEKSEIFDDQFSVERPDGSNFTLKIRSTKLEDSAMYFCASSGPGTSGKMGYNEQFFGPGTRLTVL.

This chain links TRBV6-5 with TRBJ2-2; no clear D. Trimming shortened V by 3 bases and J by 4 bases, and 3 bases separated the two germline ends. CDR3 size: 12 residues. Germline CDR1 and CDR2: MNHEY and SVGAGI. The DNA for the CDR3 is TGTGCCAGCAGTTATAGCACCGGGGAGCTGTTTTTT. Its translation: CASSYSTGELFF.

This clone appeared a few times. CDR3 DNA: TGTGCCAGCAGTTACTCGACAGGGGTGACTGAAGCTTTCTTT. It specifies CASSYSTGVTEAFF. The V and J genes are TRBV6-5 and TRBJ1-1, with TRBD1 identical over 8 bases. Germline CDR1 MNHEY, CDR2 SVGAGI. The CDR3 spans 14 residues. V gave up 0 bases and J gave up 5 bases; unmatched junction bases: 2.

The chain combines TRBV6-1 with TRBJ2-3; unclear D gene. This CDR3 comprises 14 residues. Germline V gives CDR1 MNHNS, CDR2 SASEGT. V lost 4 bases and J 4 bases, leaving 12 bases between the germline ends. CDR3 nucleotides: TGTGCCAGCAGTGGACATTTTCCCCCAGATACGCAGTATTTT. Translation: CASSGHFPPDTQYF.

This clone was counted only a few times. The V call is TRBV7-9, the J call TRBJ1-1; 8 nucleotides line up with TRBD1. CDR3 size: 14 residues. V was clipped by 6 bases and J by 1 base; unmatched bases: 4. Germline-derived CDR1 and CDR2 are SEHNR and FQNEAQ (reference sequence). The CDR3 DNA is TGTGCCAGCAGAGGGGACAGGCAGAACACTGAAGCTTTCTTT. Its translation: CASRGDRQNTEAFF.

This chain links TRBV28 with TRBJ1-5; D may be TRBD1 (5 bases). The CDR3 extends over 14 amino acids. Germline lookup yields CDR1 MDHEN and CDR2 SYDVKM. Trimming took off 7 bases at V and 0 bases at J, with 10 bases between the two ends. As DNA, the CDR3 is TGTGCCAGCAACGAACAGGTTAGCAATCAGCCCCAGCATTTT. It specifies CASNEQVSNQPQHF. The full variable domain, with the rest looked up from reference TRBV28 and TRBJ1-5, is DVKVTQSSRYLVKRTGEKVFLECVQDMDHENMFWYRQDPGLGLRLIYFSYDVKMKEKGDIPEGYSVSREKKERFSLILESASTNQTSMYLCASNEQVSNQPQHFGDGTRLSIL.

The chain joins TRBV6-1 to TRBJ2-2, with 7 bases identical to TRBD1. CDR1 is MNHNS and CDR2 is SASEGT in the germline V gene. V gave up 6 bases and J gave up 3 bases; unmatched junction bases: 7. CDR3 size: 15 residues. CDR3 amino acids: CASSPGTADTGELFF. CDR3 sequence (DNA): TGTGCCAGCAGCCCCGGGACAGCCGACACCGGGGAGCTGTTTTTT.

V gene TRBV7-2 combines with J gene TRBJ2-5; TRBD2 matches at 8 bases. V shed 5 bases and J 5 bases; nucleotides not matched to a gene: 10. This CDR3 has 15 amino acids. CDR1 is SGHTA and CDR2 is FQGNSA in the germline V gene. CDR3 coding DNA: TGTGCCAGCAGCCCGGGGGGGATAGCTTGGGAGACCCAGTACTTC. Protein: CASSPGGIAWETQYF.

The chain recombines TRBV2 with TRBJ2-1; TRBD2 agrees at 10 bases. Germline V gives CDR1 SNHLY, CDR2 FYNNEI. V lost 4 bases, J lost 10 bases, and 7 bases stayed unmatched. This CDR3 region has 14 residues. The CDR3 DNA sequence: TGTGCCAGCAGTGTATCTAGCGGGAGTGAAGAGCAGTTCTTC. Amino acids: CASSVSSGSEEQFF.

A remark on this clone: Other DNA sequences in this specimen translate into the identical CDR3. The chain's CDR3 is CASSPPGRTGELFF. Written as DNA, the CDR3 is TGTGCCAGCTCACCGCCGGGAAGGACCGGGGAGCTGTTTTTT. This chain connects TRBV18 to TRBJ2-2; possibly TRBD2 for D (5 bases). Germline CDR1 reads KGHSH; CDR2 reads LQKENI. V was cut by 3 bases and J by 5 bases, with 10 bases left in between. The CDR3 sequence is 14 residues long.

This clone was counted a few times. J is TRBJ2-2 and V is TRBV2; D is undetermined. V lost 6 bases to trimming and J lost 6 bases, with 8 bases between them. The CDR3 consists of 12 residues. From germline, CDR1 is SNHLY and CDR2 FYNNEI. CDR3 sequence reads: CASRRLAGELFF. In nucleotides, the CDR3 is TGTGCCAGCAGAAGACTCGCCGGGGAGCTGTTTTTT.

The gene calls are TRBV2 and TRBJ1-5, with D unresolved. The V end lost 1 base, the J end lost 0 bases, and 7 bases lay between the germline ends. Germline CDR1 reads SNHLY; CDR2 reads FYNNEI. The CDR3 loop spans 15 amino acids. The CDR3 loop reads CASSEGWASNQPQHF. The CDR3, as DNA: TGTGCCAGCAGTGAAGGGTGGGCTAGCAATCAGCCCCAGCATTTT.

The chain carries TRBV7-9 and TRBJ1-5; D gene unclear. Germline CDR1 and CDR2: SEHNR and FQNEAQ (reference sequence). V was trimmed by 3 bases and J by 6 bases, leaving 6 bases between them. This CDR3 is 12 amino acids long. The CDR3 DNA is TGTGCCAGCAGCTTTGGAGGTCAGCCCCAGCATTTT. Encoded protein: CASSFGGQPQHF.

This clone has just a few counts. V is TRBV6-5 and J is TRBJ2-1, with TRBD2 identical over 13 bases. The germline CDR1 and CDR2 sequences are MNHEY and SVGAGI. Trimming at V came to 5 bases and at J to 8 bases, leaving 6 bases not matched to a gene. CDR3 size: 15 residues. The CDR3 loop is CASSTRLAGGDEQFF. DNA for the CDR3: TGTGCCAGCAGTACCCGACTAGCGGGAGGAGATGAGCAGTTCTTC.

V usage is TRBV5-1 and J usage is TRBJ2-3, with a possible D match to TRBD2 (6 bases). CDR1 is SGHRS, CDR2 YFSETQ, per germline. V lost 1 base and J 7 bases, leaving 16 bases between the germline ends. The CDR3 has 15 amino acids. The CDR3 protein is CASSLLAAGLYTQYF. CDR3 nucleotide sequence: TGCGCCAGCAGCTTGCTAGCCGCGGGGCTATATACGCAGTATTTT.

The CDR3 DNA reads TGTGCCAGCAGCAATTCTTGGGGTCCAGGGTCCCACGAGCAGTACTTC. Its protein product is CASSNSWGPGSHEQYF. The chain combines TRBV27 with TRBJ2-5; D perhaps matches TRBD1 (5 bases). The tail of the sequence fits TRBJ2-7 better, so the J call may be wrong. Germline V CDR1 and CDR2: MNHEY, SMNVEV (reference sequence). The CDR3 runs 16 residues.

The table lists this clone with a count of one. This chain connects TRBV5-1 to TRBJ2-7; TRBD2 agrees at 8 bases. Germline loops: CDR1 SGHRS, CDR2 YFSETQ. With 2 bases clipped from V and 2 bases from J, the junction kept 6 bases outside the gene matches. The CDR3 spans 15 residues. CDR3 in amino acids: CASSFRTSTTYEQYF. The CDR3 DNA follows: TGCGCCAGCAGCTTTAGGACTAGCACTACCTACGAGCAGTACTTC. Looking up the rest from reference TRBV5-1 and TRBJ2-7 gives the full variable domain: KAGVTQTPRYLIKTRGQQVTLSCSPISGHRSVSWYQQTPGQGLQFLFEYFSETQRNKGNFPGRFSGRQFSNSRSEMNVSTLELGDSALYLCASSFRTSTTYEQYFGPGTRLTVT.

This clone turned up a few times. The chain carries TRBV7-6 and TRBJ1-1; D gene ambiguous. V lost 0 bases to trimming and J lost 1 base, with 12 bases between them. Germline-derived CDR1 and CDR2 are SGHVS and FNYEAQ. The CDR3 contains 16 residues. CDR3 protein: CASSLAFAGANTEAFF. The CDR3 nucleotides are TGTGCCAGCAGCTTAGCGTTTGCCGGAGCGAACACTGAAGCTTTCTTT.

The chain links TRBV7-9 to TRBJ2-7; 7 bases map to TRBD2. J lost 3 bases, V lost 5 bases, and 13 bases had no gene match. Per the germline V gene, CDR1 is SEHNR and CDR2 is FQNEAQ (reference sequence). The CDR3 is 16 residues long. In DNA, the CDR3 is TGTGCCAGCAGCGACCGACCCGGGACTACGAACTACGAGCAGTACTTC. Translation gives CASSDRPGTTNYEQYF.

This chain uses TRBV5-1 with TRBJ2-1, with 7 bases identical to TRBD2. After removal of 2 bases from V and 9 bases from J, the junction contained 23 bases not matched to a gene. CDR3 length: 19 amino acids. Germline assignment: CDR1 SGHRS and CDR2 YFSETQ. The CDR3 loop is CASSFIKQRTSTFVGEQFF. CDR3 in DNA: TGCGCCAGCAGCTTCATCAAGCAAAGGACTAGTACTTTCGTGGGTGAGCAGTTCTTC.

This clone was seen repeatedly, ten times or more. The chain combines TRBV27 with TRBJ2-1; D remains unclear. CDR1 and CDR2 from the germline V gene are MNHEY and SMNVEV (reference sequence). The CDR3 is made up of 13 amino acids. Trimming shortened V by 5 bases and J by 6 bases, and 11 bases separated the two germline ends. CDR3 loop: CASSLDLSNEQFF. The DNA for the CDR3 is TGTGCCAGCAGTCTAGACCTTAGCAATGAGCAGTTCTTC.

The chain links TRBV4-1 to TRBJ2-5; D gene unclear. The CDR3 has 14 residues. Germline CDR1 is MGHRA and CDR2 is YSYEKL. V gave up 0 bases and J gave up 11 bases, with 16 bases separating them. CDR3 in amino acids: CASSQDGTSREQYF. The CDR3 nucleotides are TGCGCCAGCAGCCAAGATGGTACGTCGAGAGAGCAGTACTTC.

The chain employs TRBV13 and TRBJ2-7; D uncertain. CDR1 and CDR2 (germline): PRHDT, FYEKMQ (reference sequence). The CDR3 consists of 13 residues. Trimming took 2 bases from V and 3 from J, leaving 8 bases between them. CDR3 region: CASSLRQNYEQYF. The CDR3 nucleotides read TGTGCCAGCAGCTTACGACAAAACTACGAGCAGTACTTC.

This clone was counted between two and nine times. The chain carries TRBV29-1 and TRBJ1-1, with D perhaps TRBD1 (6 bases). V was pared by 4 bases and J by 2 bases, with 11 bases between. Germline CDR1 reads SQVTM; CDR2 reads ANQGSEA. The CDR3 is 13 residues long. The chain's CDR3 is CSVGQAINTEAFF. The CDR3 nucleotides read TGCAGCGTTGGACAGGCGATAAACACTGAAGCTTTCTTT.

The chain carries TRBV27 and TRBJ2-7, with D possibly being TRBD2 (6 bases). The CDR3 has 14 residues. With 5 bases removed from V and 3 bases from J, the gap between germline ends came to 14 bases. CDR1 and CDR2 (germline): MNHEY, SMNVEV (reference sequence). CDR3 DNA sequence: TGTGCCAGCAGTAGACTAGGGGCTGACTACGAGCAGTACTTC. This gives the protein CASSRLGADYEQYF.

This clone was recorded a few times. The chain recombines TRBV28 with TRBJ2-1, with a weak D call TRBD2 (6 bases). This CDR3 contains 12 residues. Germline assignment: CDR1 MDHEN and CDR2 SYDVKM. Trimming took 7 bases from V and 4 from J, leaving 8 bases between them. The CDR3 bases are TGTGCCAGCATGGGGGGATACAATGAGCAGTTCTTC. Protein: CASMGGYNEQFF.

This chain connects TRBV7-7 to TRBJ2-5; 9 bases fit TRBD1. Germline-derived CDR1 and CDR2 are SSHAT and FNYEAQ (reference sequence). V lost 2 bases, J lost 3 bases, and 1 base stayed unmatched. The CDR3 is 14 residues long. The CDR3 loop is CASSLTGGEETQYF. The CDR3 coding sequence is TGTGCCAGCAGCTTAACAGGGGGCGAAGAGACCCAGTACTTC.

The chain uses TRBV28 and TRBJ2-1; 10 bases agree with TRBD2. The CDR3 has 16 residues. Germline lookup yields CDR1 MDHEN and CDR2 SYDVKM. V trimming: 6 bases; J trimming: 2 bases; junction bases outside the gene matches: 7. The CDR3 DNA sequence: TGTGCCAGCAGCCGTAGGAGCGGGAGGGCCTACAATGAGCAGTTCTTC. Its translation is CASSRRSGRAYNEQFF.

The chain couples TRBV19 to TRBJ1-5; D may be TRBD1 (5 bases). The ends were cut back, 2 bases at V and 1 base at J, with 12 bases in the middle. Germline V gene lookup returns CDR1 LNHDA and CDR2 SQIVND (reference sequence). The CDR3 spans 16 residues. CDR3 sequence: CASSIRNRQSNQPQHF. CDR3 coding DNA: TGTGCCAGTAGTATAAGGAACAGGCAAAGCAATCAGCCCCAGCATTTT.